This TCR beta chain is drawn from a study of cytomegalovirus exposure and HLA in healthy donors. This CDR3 has 16 residues. Germline trimming cut 6 bases from V and 6 bases from J; bases unmatched to any gene: 12. Per germline, CDR1 MNHEY and CDR2 SMNVEV (reference sequence). Libraries were prepared by immunoSEQ multiplex PCR; TCRdb keeps only in-frame clonotypes and omits some of them. The data contain roughly 120,000 clones, approximately 90% of them singletons. The chain joins TRBV27 to TRBJ2-1, with 9 bases aligning to TRBD2. The receptor comes from a man aged 18 to 30 in good health and CMV-seropositive. The sample consisted of PBMCs. In DNA, the CDR3 is TGTGCCAGCAGGCACAAAGCGGGGGGCTGGCCCAATGAGCAGTTCTTC. It is translated as CASRHKAGGWPNEQFF.